Listed below are T cell receptor beta chains from one sample, sequenced in a study of monozygotic twins with inflammatory bowel disease. TCRdb reworked the 5' RACE reads into one entry per CDR3 protein, no DNA. The repertoire table contains more than 350,000 distinct CDR3 sequences. Sequencing was done on a sample of blood. Receptors were obtained from a human donor with ulcerative colitis or Crohn's disease, or a healthy co-twin of an affected twin (not recorded which). The CDR3 runs from the conserved cysteine through the conserved F or W.

J,V,CDR3
TRBJ1-3,TRBV15,CATSRDKISGNTIYF
TRBJ1-1,TRBV19,CASKDRPNTEAFF
TRBJ2-3,TRBV28,CASHGTTSTDTQYF
TRBJ2-5,TRBV14,CASSQRTVIETQYF
TRBJ1-6,TRBV7-8,CASSLEGQYNSPLHF
TRBJ2-6,TRBV29-1,CSVANIQSSGANVLTF
TRBJ1-1,TRBV20-1,CSASDRRRTEAFF
TRBJ1-5,TRBV20-1,CSATRGGRGQPQHF
TRBJ2-5,TRBV7-2,CASSSWTSGYQETQYF
TRBJ2-7,TRBV5-4,CASSPGLDRGSYEQYF
TRBJ1-5,TRBV10-3,CAISAAQSNQPQHF
TRBJ1-5,TRBV29-1,CRVGGQGTQPQHF
TRBJ1-5,TRBV16,CASSRGRAGNQPQHF
TRBJ2-2,TRBV11-1,CASSTPTRTGELFF
TRBJ1-1,TRBV10-3,CAISKDRANTEAFF
TRBJ1-2,TRBV2,CASSGTAAYGYTF
TRBJ1-1,TRBV19,CASSMGINRDTEAFF
TRBJ1-5,TRBV6-1,CASSKGDRALQPQHF
TRBJ1-3,TRBV7-2,CASSLGQFGNTIYF
TRBJ2-1,TRBV11-1,CASSSRGGPVVTDNEQFF
TRBJ2-1,TRBV7-9,CASSLRTGLGPNEQFF
TRBJ2-5,TRBV5-6,CASSLVQSQETQYF
TRBJ2-1,TRBV6-2/TRBV6-3,CASSYGLAGHGLNNEQFF
TRBJ2-7,TRBV7-2,CASSSRGPSPGEQYF
TRBJ2-1,TRBV10-3,CAISSSGGPYNEQFF
TRBJ2-2,TRBV4-1,CASSRLAGADTGELFF
TRBJ1-1,TRBV10-3,CAISGTGTAEAFF
TRBJ2-5,TRBV7-2,CASSLVQETQYF
TRBJ1-4,TRBV12-3/TRBV12-4,CASSARQGYSEKLFF
TRBJ2-5,TRBV6-6,CASSYSGETQYF
TRBJ2-7,TRBV11-2,CASSIAGLPSYEQYF
TRBJ2-1,TRBV18,CASSPYVGSSYNEQFF
TRBJ1-1,TRBV12-3/TRBV12-4,CASSRSLPGNTEAFF
TRBJ1-1,TRBV18,CASSPQGTINTEAFF
TRBJ2-2,TRBV20-1,CSVVGVGTGELFF
TRBJ2-1,TRBV3-1,CASSPRAGYEQFF
TRBJ2-3,TRBV27,CASSQGGKGHTQYF
TRBJ1-6,TRBV6-1,CASSQPGQGNSPLHF
TRBJ2-1,TRBV7-2,CASSLVASRDEQFF
TRBJ2-1,TRBV10-3,CAGSRGSYNEQFF
TRBJ2-1,TRBV18,CASSPPSGSSYNEQFF
TRBJ2-7,TRBV7-8,CASSSTSGTYEQYF
TRBJ2-1,TRBV2,CASTSQLAGGLQQFF
TRBJ2-3,TRBV29-1,CSPMEGGTDTQYF
TRBJ1-1,TRBV29-1,CSVEGHQRRDTEAFF
TRBJ2-7,TRBV20-1,CSASRTGGNGDEQYF
TRBJ2-1,TRBV7-2,CASSLELVAGGPIGFF
TRBJ2-2,TRBV6-1,CASSEQKRANTGELFF
TRBJ2-1,TRBV14,CASSQDRHSSGSF
TRBJ2-5,TRBV12-3/TRBV12-4,CASSPGARGRETQYF
TRBJ2-3,TRBV6-5,CASSYLARASDTQYF